The rows below give T cell receptor beta chains drawn from one sample of a study of blood T cell repertoires in COVID-19. The data were produced by immunoSEQ multiplex PCR, yet TCRdb's version contains in-frame clones alone and is incomplete. In the table there are about 390,000 clones, around nine tenths of which are singletons. Material: PBMCs or T cells enriched from blood (not recorded which). The origin of the receptors is a woman in her forties or fifties who had recovered from COVID-19. The CDR3 runs from the conserved cysteine through the conserved F or W. The D gene is left open where the match is weak. Some rows have no size entry. The others give once, few or many, or a class for an expanded clone.

j_call v_call clone_size d_call cdr3_nt cdr3_aa
TRBJ2-3 TRBV30 - TRBD2 TGTGCCGGTAGTCGGGGGGGGCCGGAGTATACGCAGTATTTT CAGSRGGPEYTQYF
TRBJ1-3 TRBV5-6 - - TGTGCCAGCAGCTTGGACGCGAGCTCTGGAAACACCATATATTTT CASSLDASSGNTIYF
TRBJ2-6 TRBV28 - - TGTGCCAGCAGTATCACACAGGGAAGTACATCCGGGGCCAACGTCCTGACTTTC CASSITQGSTSGANVLTF
TRBJ1-1 TRBV28 - - TGTGCCAGCAGTTTGATACAGACAGGGAACACTGAAGCTTTCTTT CASSLIQTGNTEAFF
TRBJ1-2 TRBV6-2/TRBV6-3 - - TGTGCCAGCAGTTACTCCCCAGGATCCTATGGCTACACCTTC CASSYSPGSYGYTF
TRBJ1-2 TRBV6-2/TRBV6-3 - TRBD1 TGTGCCAGCAGTCGGGACAGGGTGAATGGCTACACCTTC CASSRDRVNGYTF
TRBJ1-4 TRBV6-5 - TRBD1 TGTGCCAGCAGCCGACAGGGATCTGAAAAACTGTTTTTT CASSRQGSEKLFF
TRBJ2-5 TRBV12-3/TRBV12-4 - TRBD1 TGTGCCAGCAGTCCACAGGGGGCCCGGACCCAGTACTTC CASSPQGARTQYF
TRBJ2-3 TRBV9 - - TGTGCCAGCAGCGCCACGGGGTTTGCGGGGATGGTAAATACGCAGTATTTT CASSATGFAGMVNTQYF
TRBJ1-6 TRBV28 - TRBD1 TGTGCCAGCACCCCGGACAGGCAGTCTTGGGCCCTCCACTTT CASTPDRQSWALHF
TRBJ1-6 TRBV5-1 once - TGCGCCAGCAGCTTTCGATCGGGGTTCTCTAATTCACCCCTCCACTTT CASSFRSGFSNSPLHF
TRBJ2-3 TRBV7-2 once - TGTGCCAGCAGCCCGGACGGGACTAGCACAGATACGCAGTATTTT CASSPDGTSTDTQYF
TRBJ1-2 TRBV30 - - TGTGCCTGGAGTAACTCACAGCTTCGGGCCGCCGGTCGGCGGGGCTATGGCTACACCTTC CAWSNSQLRAAGRRGYGYTF
TRBJ2-7 TRBV7-9 few TRBD1 TGTGCCAGCAGCTCGGGACAGGGGTCCTCCTACGAGCAGTACTTC CASSSGQGSSYEQYF
TRBJ1-2 TRBV25-1 - - TGTGCCAGCAGTGAATATAAGAGGAGCGGCTACACCTTC CASSEYKRSGYTF
TRBJ1-1 TRBV5-6 few - TGTGCCAGCAGCTTTGGTTTCCTCACAGATGATAGCACTGAAGCTTTCTTT CASSFGFLTDDSTEAFF
TRBJ1-3 TRBV19 - - TGTGCCAGTAGTGCCAGGGGTTCTGGAAACACCATATATTTT CASSARGSGNTIYF
TRBJ1-1 TRBV2 - TRBD1 TGTGCCAGCAGTGAAGGGGGGACAGGCAACACTGAAGCTTTCTTT CASSEGGTGNTEAFF
TRBJ1-1 TRBV6-5 - - TGTGCCAGCAGTTACTCGAATTCGCGAAAGAACACTGAAGCTTTCTTT CASSYSNSRKNTEAFF
TRBJ2-1 TRBV5-1 - TRBD2 TGCGCCAGCAGCTTGGCGGCTAGCGGGAGGTACAATGAGCAGTTCTTC CASSLAASGRYNEQFF